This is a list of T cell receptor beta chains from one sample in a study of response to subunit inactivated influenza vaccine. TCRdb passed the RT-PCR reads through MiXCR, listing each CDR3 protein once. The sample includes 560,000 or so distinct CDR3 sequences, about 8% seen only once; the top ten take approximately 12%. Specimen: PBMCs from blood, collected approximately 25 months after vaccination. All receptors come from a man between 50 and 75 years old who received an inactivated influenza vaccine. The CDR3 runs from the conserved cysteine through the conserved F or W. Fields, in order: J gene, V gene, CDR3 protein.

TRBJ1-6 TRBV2 CASTPGQGTNSPLHF
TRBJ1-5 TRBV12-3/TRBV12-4 CASSPQGLGSNQPQHF
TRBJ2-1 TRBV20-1 CSARKGEVAGGLHNEQFF
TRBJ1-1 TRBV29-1 CSVVNVQGSNTEAFF
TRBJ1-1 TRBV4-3 CASSQYRGRTEAFF
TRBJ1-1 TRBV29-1 CSVDTGFSNTEAFF
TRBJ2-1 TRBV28 CACRASNEQFF
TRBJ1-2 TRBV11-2 CASRPTGTYGYTF
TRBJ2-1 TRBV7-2 CASSLDAGALYNEQFF
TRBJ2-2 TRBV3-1 CASSQDSTGELFF
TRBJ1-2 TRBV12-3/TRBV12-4 CASSLASLNYGYTF
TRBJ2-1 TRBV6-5 CASSYGAGAYNEQFF
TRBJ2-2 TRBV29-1 CSVGASGDNTGELFF
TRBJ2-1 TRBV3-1 CASSQSPLSNEQFF
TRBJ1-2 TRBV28 CASNRQGGGYTF
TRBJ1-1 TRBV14 CASSQDRDTEAFF
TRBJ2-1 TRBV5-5 CASSARRRGYNEQFF
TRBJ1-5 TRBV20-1 CSASLEHQPQHF
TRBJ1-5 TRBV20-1 CSARTGSGQPQHF
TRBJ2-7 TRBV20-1 CSARAGTDNEQYF
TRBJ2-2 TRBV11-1 CASSSNRGGGARWWELFF
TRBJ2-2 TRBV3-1 CASSQGGGSGKLFF
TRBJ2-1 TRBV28 CASIRTGDVVNEQFF
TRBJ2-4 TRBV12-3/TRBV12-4 CASSTTGNIQYF
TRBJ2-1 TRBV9 CASSPGQGEGEQFF
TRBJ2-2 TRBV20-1 CSAGGLGNTGELFF
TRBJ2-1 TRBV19 CASSIDLASGNYNEQFF
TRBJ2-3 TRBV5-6 CASDPGLLDTQYF
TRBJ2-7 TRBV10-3 CAISGTGAYEQYF
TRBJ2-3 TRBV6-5 CASSYSTDRWHGTQYF
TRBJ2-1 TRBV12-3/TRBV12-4 CASSFRSLAGINEQFF
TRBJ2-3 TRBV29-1 CSVHEGGRGSDTQYF
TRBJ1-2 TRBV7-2 CASSLVGGLYGYTF
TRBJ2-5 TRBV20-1 CSARKGSGETQYF
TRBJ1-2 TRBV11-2 CASSALGTGYGYTF
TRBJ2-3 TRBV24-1 CATSDTQLAGGRDTQYF
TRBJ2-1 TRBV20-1 CSASRGGTSSYNEQFF
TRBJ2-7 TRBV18 CASSPGRVGEQYF
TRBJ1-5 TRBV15 CATSRVSQPQHF
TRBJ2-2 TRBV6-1 CASSELAADTGELFF
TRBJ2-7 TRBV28 CASSSRGQYEQYF
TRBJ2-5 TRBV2 CASSESSSGVVETQYF
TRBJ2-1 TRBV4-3 CASSRGLGPSSYNEQFF
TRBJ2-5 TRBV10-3 CAISESKGGRAQETQYF
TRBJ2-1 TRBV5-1 CASSRSGEVLNEQFF
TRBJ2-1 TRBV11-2 CASSQGLSGMNEQFF
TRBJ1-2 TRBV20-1 CSASDDGGNYGYTF
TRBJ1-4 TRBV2 CASSLRTVTNEKLFF
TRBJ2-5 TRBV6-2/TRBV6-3 CASSYSDRLRETQYF
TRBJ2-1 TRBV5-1 CASSLVAGETREQFF
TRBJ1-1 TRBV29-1 CSVLTTEAFF
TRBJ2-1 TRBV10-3 CAISGSGGKNEQFF
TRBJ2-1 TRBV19 CASSRSSGAPGEHNEQFF
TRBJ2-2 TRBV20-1 CSAPTRGGGGELFF
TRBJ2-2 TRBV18 CASSPVSQTFANTGELFF
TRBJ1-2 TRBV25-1 CASSELGQGADYGYTF
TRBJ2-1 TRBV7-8 CASSLSGLAGEDEQFF
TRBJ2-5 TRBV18 CASSPPGQTQYF
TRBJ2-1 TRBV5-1 CASSLAGGTTYNEQFF
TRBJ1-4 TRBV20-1 CSAGGIGPNEKLFF